Included here is one TCR beta chain sequence, with context. In germline, CDR1 is MNHEY, CDR2 SMNVEV (reference sequence). This CDR3 contains 14 residues. V lost 8 bases and J 1 base, leaving 14 bases between the germline ends. The sample comes from a study of T-cell memory formation after mild COVID-19. At the level of the study: TCR clusters largely stayed donor specific.

Each CDR3 protein gets one entry after TCRdb re-called the 5' RACE reads with MiXCR. The table includes about 120,000 distinct CDR3 sequences, approximately 21% detected once. This chain connects TRBV27 to TRBJ2-5, with D perhaps matching TRBD1 or TRBD2 (5 bases each). The TCR originated in a man in his late teens or twenties who had mild COVID-19 (a few samples of this study predate the infection). Cell type and time point are not known. The sequenced material came from PBMCs or a T cell subset sorted from them (not recorded which). CDR3 coding DNA: TGTGCCAGCCGCTTCCTAGGGACCCAAGAGACCCAGTACTTC. It specifies CASRFLGTQETQYF.